The rows below give T cell receptor beta chains drawn from one sample of a study of cytomegalovirus exposure and HLA in healthy donors. Using immunoSEQ multiplex PCR, the repertoire was profiled, and TCRdb retains in-frame clones only, with some absent. The sample contains about 210,000 clones, roughly 80% of which appear only once. The sequenced sample was PBMCs. These receptors were collected from a male donor in good health and CMV-seropositive. CDR3s include the opening cysteine and the closing phenylalanine or tryptophan. D genes are given only for firm matches. Size values are once, few and many counts, or a class for expanded clones, and some rows have none.

j_call clone_size v_call d_call cdr3_aa cdr3_nt
TRBJ2-5 NA TRBV5-1 TRBD2 CASSGIAGDFQETQYF TGCGCCAGCAGTGGAATAGCGGGGGACTTTCAAGAGACCCAGTACTTC
TRBJ1-4 NA TRBV10-3 TRBD1 CAISDSQGAVEKLFF TGTGCCATCAGTGACTCACAGGGGGCAGTCGAAAAACTGTTTTTT
TRBJ2-1 NA TRBV21-1 NA CASSLKGGQGAYNEQFF TGTGCCAGCAGCCTCAAGGGGGGTCAGGGGGCCTACAATGAGCAGTTCTTC
TRBJ1-3 NA TRBV11-2 TRBD1 CASSLDRTFTASGNTIYF TGTGCCAGCAGCTTGGACAGGACGTTTACCGCCTCTGGAAACACCATATATTTT
TRBJ2-1 NA TRBV11-1 TRBD2 CAIEREGYGNEQFF TGTGCCATCGAGCGGGAGGGATATGGCAATGAGCAGTTCTTC
TRBJ1-2 NA TRBV6-6 NA CASSPMAGDGYTF TGTGCCAGCAGCCCAATGGCAGGGGATGGCTACACCTTC
TRBJ1-1 NA TRBV7-3 NA CASSLYRVATEAFF TGTGCCAGCAGCTTATACAGGGTGGCCACTGAAGCTTTCTTT
TRBJ1-5 once TRBV18 NA CASSLARVGNQPQHF TGTGCCAGCTCACTTGCCAGGGTAGGCAATCAGCCCCAGCATTTT
TRBJ2-1 few TRBV14 NA CASSQDLTGKGEQFF TGTGCCAGCAGCCAAGATCTAACAGGGAAAGGGGAGCAGTTCTTC
TRBJ2-3 NA TRBV18 TRBD2 CASSPKEAGGENTDTQYF TGTGCCAGCTCACCAAAGGAAGCGGGAGGGGAGAACACAGATACGCAGTATTTT
TRBJ1-2 NA TRBV6-5 TRBD1 CASSSPGQGENGYTF TGTGCCAGCAGTTCCCCGGGACAGGGAGAGAATGGCTACACCTTC
TRBJ1-3 NA TRBV11-2 NA CASSSRDHSGNTIYF TGTGCCAGCAGCTCGCGGGACCACTCTGGAAACACCATATATTTT
TRBJ2-1 few TRBV11-3 TRBD1 CASSTRDREYNEQFF TGTGCCAGCAGCACCCGGGACAGGGAATACAATGAGCAGTTCTTC
TRBJ1-3 NA TRBV9 TRBD1 CASSVRIGTDSGNTIYF TGTGCCAGCAGCGTGAGGATAGGGACAGACTCTGGAAACACCATATATTTT
TRBJ2-7 NA TRBV6-1 NA CASSRAAGSVYEQYF TGTGCCAGCAGTAGGGCGGCAGGGTCGGTGTACGAGCAGTACTTC
TRBJ2-3 NA TRBV21-1 NA CASSKAPGGLAGDAEDTQYF TGTGCCAGCAGCAAAGCGCCAGGGGGACTAGCGGGAGATGCCGAAGATACGCAGTATTTT
TRBJ2-1 NA TRBV4-2 NA CASSLQGSTEQFF TGTGCCAGCAGCCTCCAAGGGAGTACTGAGCAGTTCTTC
TRBJ2-7 NA TRBV14 NA CASSLIAGQSSEQYF TGTGCCAGCAGCTTGATAGCTGGACAGTCGAGCGAGCAGTACTTC
TRBJ2-2 NA TRBV6-5 NA CASSYPGENTGELFF TGTGCCAGCAGTTATCCCGGGGAGAACACCGGGGAGCTGTTTTTT
TRBJ1-5 NA TRBV4-3 NA CASSQDPYSNQPQHF TGCGCCAGCAGCCAAGACCCTTATAGCAATCAGCCCCAGCATTTT
TRBJ2-5 NA TRBV7-3 TRBD2 CASSRTSGGPGRETQYF TGTGCCAGCAGCCGGACTAGCGGGGGGCCGGGAAGAGAGACCCAGTACTTC
TRBJ2-3 NA TRBV10-3 NA CAIKSGADTQYF TGTGCCATCAAATCCGGGGCAGATACGCAGTATTTT
TRBJ2-7 NA TRBV10-3 NA CAISHDLAHEQYF TGTGCCATCAGTCACGACCTAGCCCACGAGCAGTACTTC
TRBJ1-1 few TRBV7-3 NA CASSLDSRWPNTEAFF TGTGCCAGCAGCTTAGACAGTAGATGGCCAAACACTGAAGCTTTCTTT
TRBJ2-3 NA TRBV14 NA CASSHRLATDTQYF TGTGCCAGCAGCCACCGACTGGCCACAGATACGCAGTATTTT
TRBJ1-4 NA TRBV7-7 NA CASSRDRAEKLFF TGTGCCAGCAGTCGCGACAGAGCTGAAAAACTGTTTTTT
TRBJ1-1 NA TRBV7-9 NA CASSLGRAYGGGTEAFF TGTGCCAGCAGCTTAGGTCGGGCATACGGGGGAGGGACTGAAGCTTTCTTT
TRBJ2-1 NA TRBV7-3 TRBD2 CASSFWGGGNNEQFF TGTGCCAGCAGCTTTTGGGGCGGGGGTAACAATGAGCAGTTCTTC
TRBJ2-2 NA TRBV6-4 NA CASSASQGPTGELFF TGTGCCAGCAGTGCTTCCCAGGGGCCCACCGGGGAGCTGTTTTTT
TRBJ1-1 NA TRBV6-5 NA CASSYGSDWNTEAFF TGTGCCAGCAGTTACGGGTCAGACTGGAACACTGAAGCTTTCTTT
TRBJ1-5 NA TRBV5-1 TRBD1 CASSETGVHQPQHF TGCGCCAGCAGCGAGACAGGGGTCCATCAGCCCCAGCATTTT
TRBJ2-3 NA TRBV5-4 NA CASSFLPGVGTQYF TGTGCCAGCAGCTTCCTCCCCGGGGTGGGTACGCAGTATTTT
TRBJ2-1 few TRBV7-2 NA CASSSDRSSSYNEQFF TGTGCCAGCAGCTCAGACAGGTCGAGCTCCTACAATGAGCAGTTCTTC
TRBJ1-1 NA TRBV5-1 TRBD1 CASSWSLDRPNTEAFF TGCGCCAGCAGCTGGAGCCTGGACAGGCCCAACACTGAAGCTTTCTTT
TRBJ2-1 NA TRBV2 TRBD2 CASSEAGRLAGNNEQFF TGTGCCAGCAGTGAAGCAGGGCGACTAGCGGGAAATAATGAGCAGTTCTTC